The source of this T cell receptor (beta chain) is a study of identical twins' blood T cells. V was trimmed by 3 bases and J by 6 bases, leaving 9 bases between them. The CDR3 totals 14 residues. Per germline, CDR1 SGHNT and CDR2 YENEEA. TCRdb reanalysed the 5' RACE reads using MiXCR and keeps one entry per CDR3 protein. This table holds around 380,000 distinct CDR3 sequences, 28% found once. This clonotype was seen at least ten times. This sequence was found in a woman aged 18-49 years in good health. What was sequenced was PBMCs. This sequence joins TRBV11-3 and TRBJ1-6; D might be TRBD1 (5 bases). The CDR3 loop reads CASSFRGINSPLHF. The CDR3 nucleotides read TGTGCCAGCAGCTTCCGGGGGATTAATTCACCCCTCCACTTT.